This T cell receptor (beta chain) was identified during a study of PD-1 blockade in classical Hodgkin lymphoma. Findings and caveats of the study: CD4+ TCR diversity climbed significantly by C4D1, unlike CD8+ TCR diversity.

A remark on this clone: The antigen is undetermined.

Trimming took 4 bases from V and 3 from J; bases not matched to a gene: 10. The germline CDR1 and CDR2 sequences are SGHAT and FQNNGV. This CDR3 spans 16 amino acids. With no exception, relapse followed autologous stem cell transplantation in all patients, and brentuximab vedotin exposure varied. The authors enriched CD8+ T cells from thawed PBMCs via magnetic negative selection. Sequencing used immunoSEQ multiplex PCR; TCRdb keeps in-frame clones, though not all of them. The sample contains fewer than 30,000 clones, 85% to 90% of which appear only once. V is TRBV11-2 and J is TRBJ2-3, with 7 bases that match TRBD2. This TCR was sampled from a human donor with classical Hodgkin lymphoma. This material consisted of CD8+ T cells from blood, taken at baseline. The CDR3 DNA reads TGTGCCAGCAGCTCCGGGGCGGGAGTAGAGACAGATACGCAGTATTTT. This codes for CASSSGAGVETDTQYF.